The present TCR beta chain was sequenced within a study of T cells after posttransplantation cyclophosphamide. Study-level points and caveats: TRB clonality was highly associated with recipient CMV seropositivity and reactivation. Skin or GI-infiltrating T cells shared few TRB sequences with blood. Donor CD8+ memory clones often dominated recipient blood repertoires at later times.

This related bone marrow graft donor gave peripheral blood on the day of marrow donation. Many counts were recorded for this clone. Its antigen is undetermined. Germline-derived CDR1 and CDR2 are MNHNY and SVGAGI (reference sequence). This CDR3 is built from 15 residues. J gave up 3 bases and V 7 bases, and 9 bases lay outside the gene matches. Profiling relied on immunoSEQ multiplex PCR, and the TCRdb table lists in-frame clones only, not all of them. The sample lists 40,000 or so clones, none appearing once, the ten largest making up over 5.5%. The chain combines TRBV6-6 with TRBJ1-2; 9 nucleotides agree with TRBD1. The origin of this receptor is a man under 40 in good health and a related stem cell transplant donor. The specimen was PBMCs. The CDR3 nucleotides read TGTGCCAGCATTCCGGGACAGGGAGGATACTATGGCTACACCTTC. Protein: CASIPGQGGYYGYTF.